This T cell receptor (beta chain) appears in the sequencing data of a study of blood T cell repertoires in COVID-19. Across the study: From the United States, Italy and Spain came samples of acute and convalescent COVID-19. T cells, B-cell-depleted T cells, or PBMCs provided the cDNA or gDNA that served as material.

The CDR3 covers 13 residues. Germline V gene lookup returns CDR1 SGDLS and CDR2 YYNGEE. Deletions cut 3 bases from V and 5 bases from J, with 11 bases between. As handled by the study authors: Estimation of nucleated cell counts was performed using reference gene primer amplification. The method was immunoSEQ multiplex PCR; TCRdb's version includes in-frame clones alone and lacks a portion of them. V and J calls and clone size are as listed in that table; D and trimming were resolved from the DNA. The sample has some 100,000 clones; roughly nine tenths are singletons. This clonotype was sampled from a woman of 80 years or more with active COVID-19. The sequencing input was peripheral blood. The V call is TRBV9, the J call TRBJ2-5; D remains ambiguous. This CDR3 is CASSGGYFETQYF. The CDR3 DNA reads as TGTGCCAGCAGCGGAGGATATTTCGAGACCCAGTACTTC.